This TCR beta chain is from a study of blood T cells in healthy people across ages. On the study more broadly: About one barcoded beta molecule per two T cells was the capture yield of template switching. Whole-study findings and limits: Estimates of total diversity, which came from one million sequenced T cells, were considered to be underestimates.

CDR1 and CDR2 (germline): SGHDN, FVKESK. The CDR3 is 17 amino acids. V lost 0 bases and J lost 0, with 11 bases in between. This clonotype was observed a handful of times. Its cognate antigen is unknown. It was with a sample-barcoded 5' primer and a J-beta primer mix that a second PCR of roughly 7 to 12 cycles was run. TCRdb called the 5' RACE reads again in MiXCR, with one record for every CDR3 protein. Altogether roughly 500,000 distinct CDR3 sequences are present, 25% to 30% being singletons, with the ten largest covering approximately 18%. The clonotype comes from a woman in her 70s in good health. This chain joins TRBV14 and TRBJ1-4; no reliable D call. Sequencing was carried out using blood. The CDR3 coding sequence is TGTGCCAGCAGCCAAGATTTGGGCACCGCAACTAATGAAAAACTGTTTTTT. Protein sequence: CASSQDLGTATNEKLFF.